The source of this T cell receptor (beta chain) is a study of T cell responses to AZD1222 COVID-19 vaccine. Study observations and caveats: Across the whole spike, CD4 TCRs peaked at regions 160-218 and 743-854. Reports say nearly half of spike-specific TCRs go after unmutated variant regions. Recipients of two AZD1222 doses showed rising Spike-specific TCR breadth and depth. Among AZD1222 vaccinees, only six or seven were seropositive at baseline.

As for this clone: Its antigen is not identified.

Germline CDR1 MRHNA, CDR2 SNTAGT. This CDR3 region has 15 residues. Trimming took 3 bases from V and 0 from J, leaving 9 bases between them. Repertoires were generated with immunoSEQ multiplex PCR, while TCRdb's copy carries only in-frame clones and drops some. The sample lists more than 110,000 clones, over 85% occurring once. The receptor was isolated from an adult in good health. Sequenced here: peripheral blood, sampled on day 0 of AZD1222 vaccination. The chain is built from TRBV6-4 and TRBJ1-3; tentatively, D is TRBD1 (5 bases). Written as DNA, the CDR3 is TGTGCCAGCAGTGAACAGGCGAGCTCTGGAAACACCATATATTTT. Its protein product is CASSEQASSGNTIYF.